This T cell receptor (beta chain) appears in the sequencing data of a study of cytomegalovirus exposure and HLA in healthy donors. The CDR3 totals 16 residues. The germline V gene has CDR1 SQVTM and CDR2 ANQGSEA. Trimming at V came to 2 bases and at J to 3 bases, leaving 10 bases not matched to a gene. Both 60 Vbeta primers and 13 Jbeta primers went into the PCR. Some clones are missing from TCRdb's copy, which holds only in-frame ones; the method was immunoSEQ multiplex PCR. Among some 150,000 clones, 82% were seen once, and the ten largest hold approximately 6.3%. The genes are TRBV29-1 and TRBJ1-1; 9 bases are shared with TRBD1. What was sequenced was PBMCs. The clonotype originates from a woman aged 45-60 years in good health and CMV-seropositive. The CDR3 is CSVEFLQGAWDTEAFF. Written as DNA, the CDR3 is TGCAGCGTTGAATTCCTACAGGGGGCTTGGGACACTGAAGCTTTCTTT.